The 23 T cell receptor beta chains presented below share a single source sample, sequenced in a study of cytomegalovirus exposure and HLA in healthy donors. The PCR had 60 Vbeta and 13 Jbeta primers. The table came from immunoSEQ multiplex PCR; TCRdb's copy has only in-frame clones and leaves some out. The sample lists some 95,000 clones, roughly 73% seen once, with approximately 7.4% in the top ten. Material: PBMCs. These receptors were taken from a man in his fifties or sixties in good health and CMV-seropositive.

The gene calls are TRBV6-5 and TRBJ2-7; 14 nucleotides agree with TRBD2. The V gene end was trimmed by 6 bases and the J gene end by 0 bases; junction bases not matched to a gene: 1. Germline-derived CDR1 and CDR2 are MNHEY and SVGAGI. This CDR3 spans 15 amino acids. The CDR3 sequence: CASRGTSGGSYEQYF. The CDR3 nucleotides are TGTGCCAGCAGAGGGACTAGCGGGGGCTCCTACGAGCAGTACTTC.

The rearrangement uses TRBV7-2 and TRBJ1-1; D perhaps matches TRBD1 (5 bases). CDR1 SGHTA and CDR2 FQGNSA come from the germline V gene. Trimming removed 6 bases from V and 5 bases from J, with 13 bases in between. CDR3 length: 13 amino acids. The CDR3 DNA is TGTGCCAGCAGGTTTAGGGGTGGGACTGAAGCTTTCTTT. It encodes CASRFRGGTEAFF. The complete variable domain, with remaining parts taken from reference TRBV7-2 and TRBJ1-1, reads GAGVSQSPSNKVTEKGKDVELRCDPISGHTALYWYRQSLGQGLEFLIYFQGNSAPDKSGLPSDRFSAERTGGSVSTLTIQRTQQEDSAVYLCASRFRGGTEAFFGQGTRLTVV.

The table lists this clone with a count of one. The chain uses TRBV29-1 and TRBJ1-1; 9 bases align to TRBD1. This CDR3 has 15 residues. Trimming at V came to 4 bases and at J to 4 bases, leaving 10 bases not matched to a gene. Germline V gene sequence: CDR1 SQVTM, CDR2 ANQGSEA. DNA for the CDR3: TGCAGCGTTGGTCCGGGACAGGGTATCGGCACTGAAGCTTTCTTT. Translation gives CSVGPGQGIGTEAFF.

The chain carries TRBV4-2 and TRBJ2-3; D is possibly TRBD2 (7 bases). Trimming cost V 9 bases and J 4 bases, with 20 bases left between them. Germline loops: CDR1 LGHNA, CDR2 YNFKEQ. This CDR3 is 15 amino acids long. The CDR3 nucleotides read TGTGCCAGATTGCCCCTTGGCGGGGGCGCAGATACGCAGTATTTT. This sequence encodes CARLPLGGGADTQYF.

The V and J genes are TRBV9 and TRBJ2-3, with 7 positions matching TRBD2. CDR1 SGDLS and CDR2 YYNGEE come from the germline V gene. The CDR3 length is 15 residues. The V gene end was trimmed by 4 bases and the J gene end by 1 base; junction bases not matched to a gene: 6. The CDR3 DNA is TGTGCCAGCAGCCGACTAGCACTGGGCACAGATACGCAGTATTTT. Encoded protein: CASSRLALGTDTQYF.

The chain employs TRBV6-5 and TRBJ2-6; D uncertain. The CDR3 covers 15 residues. Between the trimmed V and J ends, which lost 5 bases and 3 bases, there was a span of 11 bases. Germline CDR1 is MNHEY and CDR2 is SVGAGI. The CDR3 loop reads CASSTQEVGANVLTF. CDR3 DNA: TGTGCCAGCAGTACCCAGGAAGTTGGGGCCAACGTCCTGACTTTC.

This clone was seen only once. The chain has TRBV7-9 and TRBJ1-6, with 11 bases matching TRBD1. Germline V gene lookup returns CDR1 SEHNR and CDR2 FQNEAQ (reference sequence). With V trimmed by 3 bases and J by 8 bases, 3 bases remained unmatched. The CDR3 is made up of 15 amino acids. The CDR3 is CASSFGQGAYSPLHF. CDR3 bases: TGTGCCAGCAGCTTTGGACAGGGGGCGTATTCACCCCTCCACTTT.

The genes are TRBV7-6 and TRBJ1-6; possible D gene TRBD1, 5 bases. Germline CDR1 is SGHVS and CDR2 is FNYEAQ. This CDR3 comprises 14 residues. V was pared by 3 bases and J by 8 bases, with 11 bases between. The CDR3 sequence is CASSFGEGDSPLHF. The CDR3 region has the DNA TGTGCCAGCAGCTTTGGGGAAGGGGATTCACCCCTCCACTTT.

This chain connects TRBV23-1 to TRBJ1-6; D not certain. TRBV23-1 is an ORF for which the function is uncertain. V lost 4 bases to trimming and J lost 13 bases, with 11 bases between them. The CDR3 covers 12 residues. CDR3 in DNA: TGCGCCAGCAGTCGAGATCACTCGCCCCTCCACTTT. This sequence encodes CASSRDHSPLHF.

The chain couples TRBV28 to TRBJ1-2, with D perhaps matching TRBD1 (6 bases). The V end lost 6 bases, the J end lost 5 bases, and 19 bases lay between the germline ends. The germline CDR1 and CDR2 sequences are MDHEN and SYDVKM. This CDR3 has 15 amino acids. DNA for the CDR3: TGTGCCAGCAGCCGCCCGGGACATTTGGAGTATGGCTACACCTTC. Its protein is CASSRPGHLEYGYTF.

J is TRBJ1-5 and V is TRBV19, with 7 bases matching TRBD1. CDR3 length equals 12 residues. Trimming removed 5 bases from V and 11 bases from J; junction bases left unmatched: 6. Germline lookup yields CDR1 LNHDA and CDR2 SQIVND (reference sequence). The CDR3 spells CASSLRGTAQHF. The CDR3 DNA reads TGTGCCAGTAGTCTACGGGGGACAGCCCAGCATTTT.

The chain couples TRBV18 to TRBJ2-7; D remains ambiguous. The CDR3 has 13 residues. Germline V CDR1 and CDR2: KGHSH, LQKENI. V was trimmed by 5 bases and J by 2 bases, leaving 10 bases between them. The CDR3 region is CASSTTPTYEQYF. The CDR3 nucleotides read TGTGCCAGCTCAACGACTCCTACCTACGAGCAGTACTTC.

V and J are TRBV6-1 and TRBJ2-7, with 10 nucleotides matching TRBD1. Trimming cost V 3 bases and J 2 bases; bases outside gene matches: 4. Germline V gene sequence: CDR1 MNHNS, CDR2 SASEGT. The CDR3 has 15 residues. This CDR3 is CASSDGQGDAYEQYF. CDR3 nucleotides: TGTGCCAGCAGTGACGGACAGGGGGATGCCTACGAGCAGTACTTC.

In DNA form, the CDR3 reads TGTGCCAGCAGTCGACAGGGGACCAATCAGCCCCAGCATTTT. It codes for CASSRQGTNQPQHF. This chain uses TRBV6-1 with TRBJ1-5; 8 positions match TRBD1. Germline CDR1 reads MNHNS; CDR2 reads SASEGT. The V and J ends lost 5 bases and 3 bases, in that order; junction bases with no gene match: 3. The CDR3 covers 14 residues.

The CDR3 coding sequence is TGCGCCAGCAGACCTCGATATATCGAGACAGGGAACTACGAGCAGTACTTC. It yields the protein CASRPRYIETGNYEQYF. This chain uses TRBV5-1 with TRBJ2-7, with TRBD1 matching over 7 bases. Germline values: CDR1 SGHRS, CDR2 YFSETQ. V lost 5 bases and J lost 3; bases outside the gene matches: 17. The CDR3 spans 17 residues.

This chain uses TRBV15 with TRBJ2-4; D not certain. The germline V gene has CDR1 LNHNV and CDR2 YYDKDF (reference sequence). The CDR3 is made up of 13 amino acids. Deletions cut 0 bases from V and 7 bases from J, with 7 bases between. The CDR3: CATSREPGNIQYF. The CDR3 DNA reads as TGTGCCACCAGCAGAGAGCCAGGCAACATTCAGTACTTC.

This clone occurred a few times. The chain has TRBV4-2 and TRBJ2-1; a weak D match, TRBD2 (6 bases). Germline V gene data show CDR1 as LGHNA and CDR2 as YNFKEQ. The CDR3 has 14 amino acids. Deletions cut 6 bases from V and 8 bases from J, with 17 bases between. This CDR3 is CASSHVGGGYEQFF. CDR3 DNA: TGTGCCAGCAGTCACGTCGGGGGTGGGTATGAGCAGTTCTTC.

CDR3 bases: TGTGCCAGTATGGGTGGGAGGACCGGGGAGCTGTTTTTT. It translates to CASMGGRTGELFF. V usage is TRBV19 and J usage is TRBJ2-2; tentative D call: TRBD2 (6 bases). The CDR3 length is 13 residues. From germline, CDR1 is LNHDA and CDR2 SQIVND (reference sequence). Between the trimmed V and J ends, which lost 7 bases and 5 bases, there was a span of 11 bases.

To note about this clone: The junction does not match germline at one end; this may be a read error. The chain has TRBV5-1 and TRBJ1-2, with 8 bases fitting TRBD1. Germline CDR1 reads SGHRS; CDR2 reads YFSETQ. The CDR3 totals 13 residues. The CDR3 DNA reads as TGCGCCAGCAGCTCACAGGGGGGATATGGCTACCCCTTC. Protein product: CASSSQGGYGYPF. Supplemented by reference TRBV5-1 and TRBJ1-2, the full variable domain reads KAGVTQTPRYLIKTRGQQVTLSCSPISGHRSVSWYQQTPGQGLQFLFEYFSETQRNKGNFPGRFSGRQFSNSRSEMNVSTLELGDSALYLCASSSQGGYGYPFGSGTRLTVV.

As regards this clone: The germline gene is not matched at one end of the junction; a read error may be the cause. This chain uses TRBV10-3 with TRBJ1-5, with 7 bases matching TRBD1. The CDR3 totals 16 residues. The V gene's germline CDR1 is ENHRY and CDR2 SYGVKD. CDR3 in DNA: TGTGCCATCAGTGAAACAGGGGTCAGTAGCAATCAGCCCCAGAATTTT. Encoded protein: CAISETGVSSNQPQNF.

The V call is TRBV7-6, the J call TRBJ1-1; no firm D call. There are 14 residues in the CDR3. CDR1 and CDR2 from the germline V gene are SGHVS and FNYEAQ. V was clipped by 5 bases and J by 7 bases, with 17 bases between them. The CDR3 reads CASSPAGRVGEAFF. For the CDR3, the DNA is TGTGCCAGCAGCCCAGCGGGAAGGGTTGGTGAAGCTTTCTTT.

This clone has only a few counts. The V gene is TRBV25-1, the J gene TRBJ1-6; no clear D. CDR3 length: 12 residues. The germline V gene encodes CDR1 MGHDK and CDR2 SYGVNS. Trimming shortened V by 2 bases and J by 10 bases, and 6 bases separated the two germline ends. The CDR3 region is CASSEARSPLHF. As DNA, the CDR3 is TGTGCCAGCAGTGAAGCCCGGTCACCCCTCCACTTT.

This clone was observed a few times. The rearrangement links TRBV28 to TRBJ2-7; possible D gene TRBD2, 5 bases. There are 14 residues in the CDR3. Germline-derived CDR1 and CDR2 are MDHEN and SYDVKM. Trimming pared 10 bases from V and 2 bases from J, leaving 18 bases between. The CDR3 loop reads CATLRGQPPYEQYF. The CDR3 DNA follows: TGTGCCACCCTTCGCGGGCAACCTCCCTACGAGCAGTACTTC.